Sequencing of this T cell receptor beta chain was carried out in a study of OX40 agonist ivuxolimab in advanced cancers. Study-level information: Patients undergoing dose escalation presented with hepatocellular carcinoma, melanoma, renal cell or head and neck cancer.

This CDR3 region has 13 residues. After removal of 4 bases from V and 10 bases from J, the junction contained 7 bases not matched to a gene. Germline CDR1 and CDR2: KGHSH and LQKENI. The protocol was immunoSEQ multiplex PCR, while the TCRdb copy is restricted to in-frame clones and leaves out a portion. The sample includes approximately 68,000 clones, roughly 88% of them seen just once. Autoimmune disease history or systemic immunosuppression led to patients being barred. The sequence came from an adult with an advanced solid tumor such as melanoma, head and neck, liver or kidney cancer. The V call is TRBV18, the J call TRBJ2-1; 7 bases align to TRBD1. The source material was CD4+ or CD8+ T cells sorted from blood, sampled in a trial of the OX40 agonist ivuxolimab. The CDR3 coding sequence is TGTGCCAGCTCACTAATTACAGGGGCGGAGCAGTTCTTC. Translating it yields CASSLITGAEQFF.